This T cell receptor (beta chain) was obtained from a study of T and B cells in COVID-19 patients. Study-level background: Blood was sampled from COVID-19 patients who were either actively infected or recovered.

Multiplex PCR with BIOMED2 TRB-A/B primer pools amplified TRB rearrangements. One entry per CDR3 protein results from TCRdb running MiXCR on the multiplex PCR reads. The table has more than 11,000 distinct CDR3 sequences, roughly 27% seen once. Remarks on this clonotype: Its specificity is not known.

General study results and limits: Few blood samples existed from mildly ill patients during symptoms or early in severe cases.

V gave up 3 bases and J gave up 5 bases; unmatched junction bases: 8. Germline V lookup: CDR1 WSHSY, CDR2 SAAADI. This CDR3 comprises 15 residues. From blood, about 250-500 ng of genomic DNA served as TRB template. The chain has TRBV10-2 and TRBJ2-5; 8 nucleotides match TRBD2. Sequencing was carried out using blood. The clonotype comes from a human donor who had recovered from COVID-19. CDR3 residues: CASSDLQASGETQYF. In DNA form, the CDR3 reads TGCGCCAGCAGTGACCTTCAGGCTAGCGGGGAGACCCAGTACTTC.